Below, one T cell receptor (beta chain) is given with its context. Antigen specificity is unknown. The protocol was immunoSEQ multiplex PCR, while the TCRdb copy is restricted to in-frame clones and leaves out a portion. The table has 35,000 to 50,000 clones, approximately 86% seen once. The CDR3 sequence is 16 residues long. The germline gives CDR1 MNHNS, CDR2 SASEGT. Trimming took 3 bases from V and 8 from J; bases not matched to a gene: 12. The data derive from a study of OX40 agonist ivuxolimab in advanced cancers. Study-wide findings and caveats: Several nonresponders also turned out to have low normalized T-cell clonal expansion.

The V and J genes are TRBV6-1 and TRBJ2-1; 8 nucleotides align to TRBD1. The sequencing here drew on CD4+ or CD8+ T cells sorted from blood, taken in a trial of the OX40 agonist ivuxolimab. The receptor was derived from an adult with an advanced solid tumor such as melanoma, head and neck, liver or kidney cancer. The CDR3 here is CASSDIRTGKHDEQFF. CDR3 nucleotides: TGTGCCAGCAGTGACATCCGGACAGGGAAACACGATGAGCAGTTCTTC.